The 9 T cell receptor beta chains listed next were all sequenced from one sample in a study of metastatic and nonmetastatic thyroid tumors. There were no patients who had received any treatment before thyroid surgery. Via MiXCR, TCRdb re-called the PCR reads. The sample has over 70,000 clones; more than 15% are singletons. What was sequenced was blood. All receptors derive from a female donor with papillary thyroid cancer or a benign thyroid nodule (not recorded which). Some clones in this sample may be carry-over from other donors' samples.

This clone was detected ten times or more. V usage is TRBV20-1 and J usage is TRBJ1-2, with a weak D call TRBD1 (5 bases). Trimming pared 6 bases from V and 6 bases from J, leaving 11 bases between. The CDR3 contains 11 residues. The germline V gene has CDR1 DFQATT and CDR2 SNEGSKA (reference sequence). The CDR3 coding sequence is TGCAGTGCCCGGGGGGGACATGGCTACACCTTC. This gives the protein CSARGGHGYTF.

The gene calls are TRBV5-1 and TRBJ1-1; the match to TRBD1 covers 7 bases. This CDR3 has 13 amino acids. V dropped 4 bases and J dropped 4; count of bases not matched to a gene: 4. Looked up from germline, CDR1 is SGHRS and CDR2 is YFSETQ. CDR3 residues: CASSQGQLTEAFF. CDR3 nucleotide sequence: TGCGCCAGCAGCCAGGGACAGCTCACTGAAGCTTTCTTT.

V is TRBV5-1 and J is TRBJ1-2; 11 bases are shared with TRBD1. Trimming took 3 bases from V and 4 from J; bases not matched to a gene: 2. CDR1 is SGHRS, CDR2 YFSETQ, per germline. The CDR3 has 14 residues. CDR3 in amino acids: CASSSGTGGYGYTF. The CDR3 DNA is TGCGCCAGCAGCTCCGGGACAGGGGGCTATGGCTACACCTTC.

The rearrangement joins TRBV6-1 to TRBJ2-3; D not certain. Trimming shortened V by 7 bases and J by 2 bases, and 10 bases separated the two germline ends. The CDR3 is 13 amino acids. Germline V gene data show CDR1 as MNHNS and CDR2 as SASEGT. This CDR3 reads CASTERATDTQYF. The CDR3 nucleotides are TGTGCCAGCACCGAGCGTGCCACAGATACGCAGTATTTT.

Of note for this clone: A much larger clonotype is one base distant, so this may be a read error. The chain links TRBV29-1 to TRBJ2-5; the D gene is possibly TRBD2 (6 bases). The germline CDR1 and CDR2 sequences are SQVTM and ANQGSEA. The CDR3 loop spans 12 amino acids. Written as DNA, the CDR3 is TGCAGAGGCAACCGGGAGCTAGAGACCCAGTACTTC. Its protein is CRGNRELETQYF.

The chain joins TRBV6-1 to TRBJ2-7; D is perhaps TRBD1 or TRBD2 (6 bases each). The CDR3 is 15 amino acids. CDR1 is MNHNS and CDR2 is SASEGT in the germline V gene. With 5 bases removed from V and 7 bases from J, the gap between germline ends came to 21 bases. The CDR3 nucleotides read TGTGCCAGCAGTCCCAAGGGTGCTATAGGGGGGGAGCAGTACTTC. The encoded protein is CASSPKGAIGGEQYF.

This clone was seen repeatedly, ten times or more. This sequence joins TRBV19 and TRBJ1-1, with TRBD1 matching 11 bases. The V gene's germline CDR1 is LNHDA and CDR2 SQIVND (reference sequence). Trimming removed 8 bases from V and 4 bases from J; junction bases left unmatched: 6. The CDR3 consists of 14 residues. The CDR3 here is CASGGQGAVTEAFF. The DNA for the CDR3 is TGTGCCAGTGGCGGACAGGGGGCGGTCACTGAAGCTTTCTTT.

This clone showed up just a few times. The V gene is TRBV15, the J gene TRBJ2-3; 7 bases agree with TRBD2. This CDR3 has 16 amino acids. The V and J ends lost 1 base and 0 bases, in that order; junction bases with no gene match: 4. Germline loops: CDR1 LNHNV, CDR2 YYDKDF (reference sequence). CDR3 sequence (DNA): TGTGCCACCAGCAGAGGGGAGGGGAGCAGCACAGATACGCAGTATTTT. It is translated as CATSRGEGSSTDTQYF. Based on the CDR3 plus reference TRBV15 and TRBJ2-3, the full variable domain is DAMVIQNPRYQVTQFGKPVTLSCSQTLNHNVMYWYQQKSSQAPKLLFHYYDKDFNNEADTPDNFQSRRPNTSFCFLDIRSPGLGDTAMYLCATSRGEGSSTDTQYFGPGTRLTVL.

The chain employs TRBV5-1 and TRBJ2-1; D may be TRBD1 (6 bases). From germline, CDR1 is SGHRS and CDR2 YFSETQ. The CDR3 covers 14 residues. V was cut by 5 bases and J by 5 bases, with 14 bases left in between. The CDR3 is CASRTGSLHNEQFF. CDR3 sequence (DNA): TGCGCCAGCAGAACAGGGTCTCTACACAATGAGCAGTTCTTC.